The T cell receptor (beta chain) under discussion was sequenced for a study of blood T cell repertoires in COVID-19. Sequencing used immunoSEQ multiplex PCR; TCRdb keeps in-frame clones, though not all of them. The sample shows 350,000 to 450,000 clones, around 85% of them seen only once. The CDR3 is 13 residues long. Germline assignment: CDR1 MDHEN and CDR2 SYDVKM. V lost 6 bases, J lost 2 bases, and 10 bases lay in between. This sequence joins TRBV28 and TRBJ2-5; D may be TRBD1 (6 bases). The specimen was peripheral blood. The source of this sequence is a woman younger than 30 with acute or convalescent COVID-19. The CDR3 bases are TGTGCCAGCAGAACGACAGGACAAGAGACCCAGTACTTC. Protein sequence: CASRTTGQETQYF.